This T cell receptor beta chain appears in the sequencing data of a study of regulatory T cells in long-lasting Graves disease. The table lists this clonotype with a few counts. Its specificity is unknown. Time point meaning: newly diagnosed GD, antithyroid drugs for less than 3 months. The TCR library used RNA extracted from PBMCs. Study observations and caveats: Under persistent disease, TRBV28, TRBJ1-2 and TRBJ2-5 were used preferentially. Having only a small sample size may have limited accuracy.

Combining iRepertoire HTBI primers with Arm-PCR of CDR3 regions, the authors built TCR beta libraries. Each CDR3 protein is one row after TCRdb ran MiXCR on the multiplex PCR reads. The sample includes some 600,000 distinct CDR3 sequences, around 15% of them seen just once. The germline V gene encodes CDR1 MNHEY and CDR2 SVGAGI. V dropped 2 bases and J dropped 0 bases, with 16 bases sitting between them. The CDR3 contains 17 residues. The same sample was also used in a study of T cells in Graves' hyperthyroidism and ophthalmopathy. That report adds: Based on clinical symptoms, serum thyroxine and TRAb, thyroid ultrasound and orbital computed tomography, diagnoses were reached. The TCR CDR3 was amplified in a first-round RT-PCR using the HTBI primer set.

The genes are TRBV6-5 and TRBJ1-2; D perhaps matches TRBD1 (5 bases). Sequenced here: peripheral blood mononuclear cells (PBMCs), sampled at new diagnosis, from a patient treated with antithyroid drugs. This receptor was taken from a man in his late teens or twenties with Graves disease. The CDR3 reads CASSYRVKSGTNYGYTF. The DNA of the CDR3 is TGTGCCAGCAGTTACAGGGTTAAGTCAGGGACTAACTATGGCTACACCTTC.